Each of the 16 T cell receptor beta chains below was sequenced from the same sample in a study of blood T cell repertoires in COVID-19. Data came from immunoSEQ multiplex PCR; TCRdb stores just in-frame clones and leaves some out. The table shows around 39,000 clones, with over 75% occurring only once. The material sequenced was peripheral blood. Source of these receptors: a human donor in a cohort sampled during active COVID-19.

This chain uses TRBV19 with TRBJ2-7; TRBD1 matches at 7 bases. The trim removed 6 bases at V and 0 bases at J, leaving 5 bases unmatched. Germline V gene lookup returns CDR1 LNHDA and CDR2 SQIVND (reference sequence). The CDR3 runs to 14 residues. The CDR3 nucleotides are TGTGCCAGTAGCCCGACAGGGAGCTCCTACGAGCAGTACTTC. As protein: CASSPTGSSYEQYF. The full variable domain, completed using reference TRBV19 and TRBJ2-7, is DGGITQSPKYLFRKEGQNVTLSCEQNLNHDAMYWYRQDPGQGLRLIYYSQIVNDFQKGDIAEGYSVSREKKESFPLTVTSAQKNPTAFYLCASSPTGSSYEQYFGPGTRLTVT.

The V gene is TRBV5-3, the J gene TRBJ2-7; no clear D. TRBV5-3 is classed as an ORF, of uncertain function. The CDR3 sequence is 14 residues long. Deletions cut 4 bases from V and 1 base from J, with 12 bases between. This CDR3 is CARSPLKSSYEQYF. In DNA form, the CDR3 reads TGTGCCAGAAGCCCCCTAAAGTCTTCCTACGAGCAGTACTTC.

The chain combines TRBV21-1 with TRBJ2-3; the D segment call TRBD2 is taken from the table without a DNA check. TRBV21-1 represents a pseudogene. The CDR3 is made up of 16 amino acids. The CDR3 protein is CASSKVRVTSTDTQYF. In DNA, the CDR3 is TGTGCCAGCAGCAAAGTGCGAGTTACTAGCACAGATACGCAGTATTTT.

V usage is TRBV7-8 and J usage is TRBJ2-7; TRBD1 might be the D (6 bases). V was shortened by 2 bases and J by 8 bases, with 19 bases between the two germline ends. Germline assignment: CDR1 SGHVS and CDR2 FQNEAQ. The CDR3 has 15 residues. The CDR3 DNA follows: TGTGCCAGCAGCTTATTACAGGGAGACTTTGGCAAGCAGTACTTC. Translation: CASSLLQGDFGKQYF.

DNA for the CDR3: TGCAGCGGCGGACAGGGTATTGATGGCTACACCTTC. Protein: CSGGQGIDGYTF. V gene TRBV29-1 combines with J gene TRBJ1-2, with TRBD1 matching over 8 bases. Germline assignment: CDR1 SQVTM and CDR2 ANQGSEA. The junction had 7 bases not matched to a gene; V was cut back by 7 bases and J by 6 bases. The CDR3 runs 12 residues. The full variable domain, rest sourced from reference TRBV29-1 and TRBJ1-2, is SAVISQKPSRDICQRGTSLTIQCQVDSQVTMMFWYRQQPGQSLTLIATANQGSEATYESGFVIDKFPISRPNLTFSTLTVSNMSPEDSSIYLCSGGQGIDGYTFGSGTRLTVV.

This clone occurred once. The V and J genes are TRBV6-4 and TRBJ2-7; unclear D gene. The V gene's germline CDR1 is MRHNA and CDR2 SNTAGT. The CDR3 extends over 14 amino acids. The V end was cut by 5 bases, the J end by 1 base, with 12 bases between. The DNA of the CDR3 is TGTGCCAGCAGTACGGCGGTTCCGTCCTACGAGCAGTACTTC. Encoded protein: CASSTAVPSYEQYF.

The chain carries TRBV11-2 and TRBJ2-2; 15 nucleotides line up with TRBD2. V was pared by 6 bases and J by 1 base, with 9 bases of the junction left unmatched. This CDR3 has 19 amino acids. CDR1 is SGHAT and CDR2 is FQNNGV in the germline V gene. The CDR3 region has the DNA TGTGCCAGCAGGGAGGGACTAGCGGGAGGAAAGAAGAACACCGGGGAGCTGTTTTTT. Translation: CASREGLAGGKKNTGELFF.

The chain is built from TRBV4-1 and TRBJ2-1; a possible D gene is TRBD2 (6 bases). Deletions cut 3 bases from V and 0 bases from J, with 9 bases between. The germline V gene encodes CDR1 MGHRA and CDR2 YSYEKL. The CDR3 extends over 15 amino acids. Here the CDR3 reads CASSQPGVSYNEQFF. As DNA, the CDR3 is TGCGCCAGCAGCCAGCCGGGAGTCTCCTACAATGAGCAGTTCTTC.

This clone was recorded once. The V gene is TRBV6-1, the J gene TRBJ2-1, with unresolved D. There are 13 residues in the CDR3. The V end was cut by 3 bases, the J end by 8 bases, with 11 bases between. CDR1 and CDR2 (germline): MNHNS, SASEGT. CDR3 bases: TGTGCCAGCAGTGAGTTAACAGCCTATGAGCAGTTCTTC. Translating gives CASSELTAYEQFF.

This rearrangement joins TRBV6-5 to TRBJ2-1; TRBD1 matches 11 bases. With 7 bases clipped from V and 4 bases from J, the junction kept 6 bases outside the gene matches. Germline CDR1 reads MNHEY; CDR2 reads SVGAGI. The CDR3 has 15 amino acids. This CDR3 is CASTPGTGGYNEQFF. The DNA of the CDR3 is TGTGCCAGCACTCCCGGGACAGGGGGATACAATGAGCAGTTCTTC.

The chain employs TRBV4-3 and TRBJ2-2, with no clear D. V was clipped by 0 bases and J by 7 bases, with 12 bases between them. The CDR3 consists of 15 residues. Looked up from germline, CDR1 is LGHNA and CDR2 is YSLEER. The CDR3 sequence is CASSQDWQVIGELFF. CDR3 nucleotides: TGCGCCAGCAGCCAAGATTGGCAGGTGATCGGGGAGCTGTTTTTT.

This rearrangement joins TRBV7-9 to TRBJ2-1; D not certain. The CDR3 contains 15 residues. Germline V gives CDR1 SEHNR, CDR2 FQNEAQ (reference sequence). The germline V and J ends were trimmed by 5 bases and 0 bases, with 11 bases remaining between them. The CDR3 sequence is CASSPGRSSYNEQFF. CDR3 nucleotide sequence: TGTGCCAGCAGCCCGGGTCGGAGCTCCTACAATGAGCAGTTCTTC.

In DNA form, the CDR3 reads TGTGCCAGCAGCACCCGGACGGGAGACTATGGCTACACCTTC. Translated: CASSTRTGDYGYTF. The genes are TRBV5-4 and TRBJ1-2; D uncertain. The germline CDR1 and CDR2 sequences are SGHNT and YYREEE (reference sequence). The CDR3 sequence is 14 residues long. Trimming left V 4 bases short and J 3 bases short, with 13 bases between.

V usage is TRBV2 and J usage is TRBJ2-1; perhaps TRBD2 as D (6 bases). CDR3 length: 14 amino acids. The germline V and J ends were trimmed by 2 bases and 8 bases, with 13 bases remaining between them. Germline CDR1 SNHLY, CDR2 FYNNEI. CDR3 amino acids: CASSENGLAHEQFF. For the CDR3, the DNA is TGTGCCAGCAGTGAAAATGGTCTAGCGCATGAGCAGTTCTTC. Full variable domain (missing parts from reference TRBV2 and TRBJ2-1): EPEVTQTPSHQVTQMGQEVILRCVPISNHLYFYWYRQILGQKVEFLVSFYNNEISEKSEIFDDQFSVERPDGSNFTLKIRSTKLEDSAMYFCASSENGLAHEQFFGPGTRLTVL.

The chain combines TRBV7-2 with TRBJ2-1; D might be TRBD2 (6 bases). Looked up from germline, CDR1 is SGHTA and CDR2 is FQGNSA. CDR3 length equals 14 residues. V was clipped by 6 bases and J by 7 bases, with 16 bases between them. The CDR3 region is CASSPAPRGNEQFF. The DNA for the CDR3 is TGTGCCAGCAGTCCGGCCCCCCGGGGGAATGAGCAGTTCTTC.

This chain links TRBV7-6 with TRBJ1-4, with 9 bases that match TRBD1. J gave up 6 bases and V 5 bases, and 10 bases lay outside the gene matches. CDR1 SGHVS and CDR2 FNYEAQ come from the germline V gene. There are 16 residues in the CDR3. CDR3 DNA: TGTGCCAGCAGCCCCCGGACAGGGGTTGAGGATGAAAAACTGTTTTTT. Protein: CASSPRTGVEDEKLFF.